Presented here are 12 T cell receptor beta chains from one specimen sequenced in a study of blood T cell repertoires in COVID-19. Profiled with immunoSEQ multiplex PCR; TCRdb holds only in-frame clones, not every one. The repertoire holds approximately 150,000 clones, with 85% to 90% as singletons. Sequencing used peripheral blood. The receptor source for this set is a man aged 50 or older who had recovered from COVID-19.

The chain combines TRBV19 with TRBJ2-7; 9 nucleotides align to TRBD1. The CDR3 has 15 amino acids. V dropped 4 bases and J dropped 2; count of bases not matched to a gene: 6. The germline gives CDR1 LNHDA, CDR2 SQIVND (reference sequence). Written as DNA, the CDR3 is TGTGCCAGTAGTAGACCCGGGACAGGGACCTACGAGCAGTACTTC. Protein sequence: CASSRPGTGTYEQYF.

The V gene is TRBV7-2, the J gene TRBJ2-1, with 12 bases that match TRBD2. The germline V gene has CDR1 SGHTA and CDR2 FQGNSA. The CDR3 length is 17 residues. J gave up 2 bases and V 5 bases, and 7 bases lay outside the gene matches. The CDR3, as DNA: TGTGCCAGCAGCATACTAGCGGGGGGCCATCCCTACAATGAGCAGTTCTTC. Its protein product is CASSILAGGHPYNEQFF.

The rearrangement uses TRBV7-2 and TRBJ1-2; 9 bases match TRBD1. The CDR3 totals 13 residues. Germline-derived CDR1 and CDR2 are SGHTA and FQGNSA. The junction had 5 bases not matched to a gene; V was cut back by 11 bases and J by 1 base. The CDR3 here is CALQDRGNYGYTF. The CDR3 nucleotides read TGTGCCCTGCAGGACAGGGGTAACTATGGCTACACCTTC.

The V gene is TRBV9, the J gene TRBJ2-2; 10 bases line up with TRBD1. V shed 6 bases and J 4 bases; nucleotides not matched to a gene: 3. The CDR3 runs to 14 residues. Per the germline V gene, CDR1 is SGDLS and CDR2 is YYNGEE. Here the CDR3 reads CASTDRGGTGELFF. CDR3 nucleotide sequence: TGTGCCAGCACGGACAGGGGGGGCACCGGGGAGCTGTTTTTT.

CDR3 sequence: CASSFGGADTQYF. For the CDR3, the DNA is TGTGCCAGCAGCTTCGGGGGGGCAGATACGCAGTATTTT. The V gene is TRBV7-3, the J gene TRBJ2-3; 8 positions match TRBD2. J was trimmed by 4 bases and V by 3 bases; bases with no gene match: 0. The CDR3 runs to 13 residues. CDR1 and CDR2 (germline): SGHTA, FQGTGA.

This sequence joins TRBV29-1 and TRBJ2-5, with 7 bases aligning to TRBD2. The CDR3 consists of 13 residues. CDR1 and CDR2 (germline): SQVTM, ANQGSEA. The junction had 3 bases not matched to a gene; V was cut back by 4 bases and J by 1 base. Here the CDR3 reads CSVGGGVQETQYF. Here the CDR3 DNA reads TGCAGCGTTGGGGGGGGAGTCCAAGAGACCCAGTACTTC.

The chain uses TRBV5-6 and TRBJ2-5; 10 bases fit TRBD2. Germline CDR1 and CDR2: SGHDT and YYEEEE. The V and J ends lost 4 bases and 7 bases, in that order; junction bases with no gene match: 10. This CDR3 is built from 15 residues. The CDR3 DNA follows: TGTGCCAGCAGCATAAGCGGGGGGGCCTTGGTGACCCAGTACTTC. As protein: CASSISGGALVTQYF.

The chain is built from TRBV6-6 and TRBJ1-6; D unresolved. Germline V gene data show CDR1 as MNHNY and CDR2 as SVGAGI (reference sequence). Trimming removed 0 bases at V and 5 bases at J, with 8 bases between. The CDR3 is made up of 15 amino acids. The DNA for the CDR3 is TGTGCCAGCAGTTACTCTCGCCAGAATAATTCACCCCTCCACTTT. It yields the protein CASSYSRQNNSPLHF.

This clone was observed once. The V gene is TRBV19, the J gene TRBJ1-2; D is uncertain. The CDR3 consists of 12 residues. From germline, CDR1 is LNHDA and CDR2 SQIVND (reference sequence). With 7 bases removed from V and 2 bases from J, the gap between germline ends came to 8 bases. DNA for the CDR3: TGTGCCAGTACCAAACAGAACTATGGCTACACCTTC. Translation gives CASTKQNYGYTF. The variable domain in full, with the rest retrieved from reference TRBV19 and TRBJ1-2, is DGGITQSPKYLFRKEGQNVTLSCEQNLNHDAMYWYRQDPGQGLRLIYYSQIVNDFQKGDIAEGYSVSREKKESFPLTVTSAQKNPTAFYLCASTKQNYGYTFGSGTRLTVV.

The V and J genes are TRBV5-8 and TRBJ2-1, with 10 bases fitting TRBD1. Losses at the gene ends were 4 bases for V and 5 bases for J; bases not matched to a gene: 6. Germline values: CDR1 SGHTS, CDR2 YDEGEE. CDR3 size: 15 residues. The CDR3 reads CASSPGTGVDNEQFF. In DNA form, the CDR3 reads TGTGCCAGCAGCCCCGGGACAGGGGTTGACAATGAGCAGTTCTTC.

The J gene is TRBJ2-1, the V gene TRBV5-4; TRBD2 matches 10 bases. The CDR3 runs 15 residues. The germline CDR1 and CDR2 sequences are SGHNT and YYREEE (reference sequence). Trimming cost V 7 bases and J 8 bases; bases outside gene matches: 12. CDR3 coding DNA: TGTGCCAGCGGCGATCTAGCGGGAGTACTCGATGAGCAGTTCTTC. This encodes CASGDLAGVLDEQFF.

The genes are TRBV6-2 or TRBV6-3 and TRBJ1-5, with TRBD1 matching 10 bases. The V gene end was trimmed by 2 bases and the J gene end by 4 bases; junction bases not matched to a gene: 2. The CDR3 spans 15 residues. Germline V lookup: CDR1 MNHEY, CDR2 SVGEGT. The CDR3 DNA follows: TGTGCCAGCAGTTACGGACAGGGGGTGAATCAGCCCCAGCATTTT. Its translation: CASSYGQGVNQPQHF.